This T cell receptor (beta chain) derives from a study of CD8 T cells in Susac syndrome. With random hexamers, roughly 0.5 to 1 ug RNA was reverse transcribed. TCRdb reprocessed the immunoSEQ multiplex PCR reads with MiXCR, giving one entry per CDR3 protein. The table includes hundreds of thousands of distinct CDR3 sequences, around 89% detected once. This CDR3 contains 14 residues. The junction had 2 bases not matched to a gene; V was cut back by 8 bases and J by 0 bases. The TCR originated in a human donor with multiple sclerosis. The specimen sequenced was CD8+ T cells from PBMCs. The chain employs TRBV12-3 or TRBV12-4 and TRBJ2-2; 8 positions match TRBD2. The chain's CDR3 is CASQTSANTGELFF. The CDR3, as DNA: TGTGCCAGCCAGACTAGCGCGAACACCGGGGAGCTGTTTTTT.